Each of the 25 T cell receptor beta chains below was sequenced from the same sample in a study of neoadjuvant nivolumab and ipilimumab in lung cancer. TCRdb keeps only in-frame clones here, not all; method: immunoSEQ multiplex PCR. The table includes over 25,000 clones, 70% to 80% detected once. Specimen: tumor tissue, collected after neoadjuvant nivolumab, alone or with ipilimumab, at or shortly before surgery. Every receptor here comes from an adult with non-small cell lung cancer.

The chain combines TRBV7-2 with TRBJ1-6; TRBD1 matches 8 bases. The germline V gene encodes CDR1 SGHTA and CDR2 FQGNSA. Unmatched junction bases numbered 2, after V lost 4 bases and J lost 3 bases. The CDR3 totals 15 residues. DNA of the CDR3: TGTGCCAGCAGCTCACAGGGGGACTATAATTCACCCCTCCACTTT. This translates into CASSSQGDYNSPLHF.

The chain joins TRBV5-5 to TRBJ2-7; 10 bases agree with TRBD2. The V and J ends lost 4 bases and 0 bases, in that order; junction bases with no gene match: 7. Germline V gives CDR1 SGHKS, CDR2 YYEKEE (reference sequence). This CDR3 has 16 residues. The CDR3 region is CASSLGLAESSYEQYF. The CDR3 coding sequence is TGTGCCAGCAGCCTCGGACTAGCGGAAAGCTCCTACGAGCAGTACTTC.

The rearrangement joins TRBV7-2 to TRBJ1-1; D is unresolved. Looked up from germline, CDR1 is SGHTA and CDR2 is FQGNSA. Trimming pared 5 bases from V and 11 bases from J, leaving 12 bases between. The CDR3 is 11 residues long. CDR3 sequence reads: CASSPLSKAFF. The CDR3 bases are TGTGCCAGCAGCCCCCTCTCTAAGGCTTTCTTT.

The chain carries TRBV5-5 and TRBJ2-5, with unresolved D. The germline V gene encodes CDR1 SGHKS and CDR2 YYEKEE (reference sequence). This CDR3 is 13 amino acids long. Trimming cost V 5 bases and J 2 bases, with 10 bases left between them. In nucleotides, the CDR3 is TGTGCCAGCAGAGAGCCCCCACAAGAGACCCAGTACTTC. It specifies CASREPPQETQYF.

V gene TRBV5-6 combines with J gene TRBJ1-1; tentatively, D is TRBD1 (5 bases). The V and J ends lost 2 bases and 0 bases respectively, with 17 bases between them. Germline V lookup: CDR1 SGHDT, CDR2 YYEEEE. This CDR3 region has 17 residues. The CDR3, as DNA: TGTGCCAGCAGCTTTGGGACGGTCTTTGTTATGAACACTGAAGCTTTCTTT. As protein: CASSFGTVFVMNTEAFF.

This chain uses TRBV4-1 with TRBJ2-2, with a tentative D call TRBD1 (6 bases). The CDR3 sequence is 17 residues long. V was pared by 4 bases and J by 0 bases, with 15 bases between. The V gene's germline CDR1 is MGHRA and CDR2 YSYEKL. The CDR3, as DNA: TGCGCCAGCAGCCGTCTAGCAGGGGTGTCGAACACCGGGGAGCTGTTTTTT. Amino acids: CASSRLAGVSNTGELFF.

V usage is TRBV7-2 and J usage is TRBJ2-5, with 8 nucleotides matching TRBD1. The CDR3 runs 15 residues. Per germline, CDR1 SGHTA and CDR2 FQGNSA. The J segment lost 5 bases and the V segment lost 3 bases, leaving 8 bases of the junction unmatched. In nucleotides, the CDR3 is TGTGCCAGCAGCTTCTCCCCCGACAGGGGCGAGACCCAGTACTTC. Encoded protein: CASSFSPDRGETQYF. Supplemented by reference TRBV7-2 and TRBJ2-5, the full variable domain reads GAGVSQSPSNKVTEKGKDVELRCDPISGHTALYWYRQSLGQGLEFLIYFQGNSAPDKSGLPSDRFSAERTGGSVSTLTIQRTQQEDSAVYLCASSFSPDRGETQYFGPGTRLLVL.

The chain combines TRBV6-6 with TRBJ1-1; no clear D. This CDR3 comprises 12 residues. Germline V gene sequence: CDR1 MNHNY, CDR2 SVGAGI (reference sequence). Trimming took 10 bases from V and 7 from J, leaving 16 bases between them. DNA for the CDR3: TGTGCCACCTGGAACTCGGGAAATGAAGCTTTCTTT. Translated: CATWNSGNEAFF.

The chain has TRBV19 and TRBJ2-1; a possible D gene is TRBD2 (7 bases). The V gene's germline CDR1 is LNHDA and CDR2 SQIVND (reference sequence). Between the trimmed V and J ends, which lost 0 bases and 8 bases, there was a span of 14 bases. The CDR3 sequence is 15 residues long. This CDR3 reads CASSIEGGGEYEQFF. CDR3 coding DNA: TGTGCCAGTAGTATAGAGGGCGGGGGCGAATATGAGCAGTTCTTC.

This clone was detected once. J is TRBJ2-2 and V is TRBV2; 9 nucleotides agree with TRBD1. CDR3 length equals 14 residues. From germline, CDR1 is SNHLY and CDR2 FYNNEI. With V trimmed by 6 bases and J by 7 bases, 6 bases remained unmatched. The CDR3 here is CASRRTGAVGELFF. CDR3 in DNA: TGTGCCAGCAGGAGGACAGGGGCGGTCGGGGAGCTGTTTTTT.

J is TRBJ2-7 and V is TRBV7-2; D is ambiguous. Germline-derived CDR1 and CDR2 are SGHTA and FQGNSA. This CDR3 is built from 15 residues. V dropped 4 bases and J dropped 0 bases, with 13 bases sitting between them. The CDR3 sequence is CASSSGPLSSYEQYF. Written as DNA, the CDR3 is TGTGCCAGCAGCTCCGGCCCCCTGAGCTCCTACGAGCAGTACTTC.

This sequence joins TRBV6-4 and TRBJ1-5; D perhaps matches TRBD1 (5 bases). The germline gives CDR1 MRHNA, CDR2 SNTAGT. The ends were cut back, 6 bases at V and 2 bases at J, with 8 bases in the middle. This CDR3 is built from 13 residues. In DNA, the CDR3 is TGTGCCAGCAGGGCGGGGGGCAATCAGCCCCAGCATTTT. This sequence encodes CASRAGGNQPQHF.

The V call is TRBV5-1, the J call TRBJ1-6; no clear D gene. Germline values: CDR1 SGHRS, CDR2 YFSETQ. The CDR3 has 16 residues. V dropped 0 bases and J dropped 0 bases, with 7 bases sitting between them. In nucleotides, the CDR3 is TGCGCCAGCAGCTTGGACGGAAGCTCCTATAATTCACCCCTCCACTTT. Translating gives CASSLDGSSYNSPLHF.

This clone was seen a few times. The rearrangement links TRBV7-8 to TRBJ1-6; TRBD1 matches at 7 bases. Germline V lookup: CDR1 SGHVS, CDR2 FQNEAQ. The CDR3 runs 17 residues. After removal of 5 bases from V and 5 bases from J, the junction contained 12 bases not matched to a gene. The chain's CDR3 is CASSRRGGQNNNSPLHF. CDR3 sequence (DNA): TGTGCCAGCAGCCGACGGGGGGGACAGAACAATAATTCACCCCTCCACTTT.

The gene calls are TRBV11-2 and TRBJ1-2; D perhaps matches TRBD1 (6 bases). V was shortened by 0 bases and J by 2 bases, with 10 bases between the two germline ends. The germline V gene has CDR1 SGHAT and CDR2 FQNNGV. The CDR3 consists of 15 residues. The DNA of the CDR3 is TGTGCCAGCAGCTTAGAGGGGGCGGTCAACTATGGCTACACCTTC. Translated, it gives CASSLEGAVNYGYTF.

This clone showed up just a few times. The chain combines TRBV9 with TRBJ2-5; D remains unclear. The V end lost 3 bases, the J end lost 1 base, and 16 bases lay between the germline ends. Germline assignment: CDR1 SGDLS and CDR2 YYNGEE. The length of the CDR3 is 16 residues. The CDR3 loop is CASSDTASTGQETQYF. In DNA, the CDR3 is TGTGCCAGCAGCGACACTGCCTCTACGGGCCAAGAGACCCAGTACTTC.

This CDR3 reads CASSLGTVSYEQYF. The CDR3, as DNA: TGCGCCAGCAGCTTGGGGACAGTCTCCTACGAGCAGTACTTC. This chain links TRBV5-1 with TRBJ2-7, with D perhaps matching TRBD1 (6 bases). CDR1 SGHRS and CDR2 YFSETQ come from the germline V gene. The CDR3 has 14 residues. V dropped 0 bases and J dropped 0 bases, with 7 bases sitting between them.

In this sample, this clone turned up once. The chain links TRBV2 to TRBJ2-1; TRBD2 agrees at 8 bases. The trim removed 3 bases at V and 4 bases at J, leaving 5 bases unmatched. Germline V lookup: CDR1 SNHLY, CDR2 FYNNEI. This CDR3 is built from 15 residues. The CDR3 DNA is TGTGCCAGCAGTGACAGTAGCGGGGCATACAATGAGCAGTTCTTC. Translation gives CASSDSSGAYNEQFF.

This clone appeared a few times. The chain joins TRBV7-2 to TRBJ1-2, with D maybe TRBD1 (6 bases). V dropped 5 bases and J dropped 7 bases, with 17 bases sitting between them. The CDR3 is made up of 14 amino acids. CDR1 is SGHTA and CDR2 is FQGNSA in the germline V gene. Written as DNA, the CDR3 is TGTGCCAGCAGCATCGGGAGGGGGGAGGGTGGCTACACCTTC. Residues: CASSIGRGEGGYTF.

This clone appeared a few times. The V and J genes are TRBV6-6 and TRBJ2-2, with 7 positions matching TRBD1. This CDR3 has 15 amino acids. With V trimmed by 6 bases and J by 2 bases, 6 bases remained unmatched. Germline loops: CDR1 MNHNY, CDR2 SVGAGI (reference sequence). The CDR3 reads CASRFTGDNTGELFF. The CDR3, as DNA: TGTGCCAGCAGGTTTACAGGGGACAACACCGGGGAGCTGTTTTTT.

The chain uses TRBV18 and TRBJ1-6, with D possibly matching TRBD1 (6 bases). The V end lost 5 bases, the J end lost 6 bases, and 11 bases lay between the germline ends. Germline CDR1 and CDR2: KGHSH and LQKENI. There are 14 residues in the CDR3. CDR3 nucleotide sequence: TGTGCCAGCTCATCCGGACAGCCTAATTCACCCCTCCACTTT. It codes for CASSSGQPNSPLHF. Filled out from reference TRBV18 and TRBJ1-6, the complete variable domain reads NAGVMQNPRHLVRRRGQEARLRCSPMKGHSHVYWYRQLPEEGLKFMVYLQKENIIDESGMPKERFSAEFPKEGPSILRIQQVVRGDSAAYFCASSSGQPNSPLHFGNGTRLTVT.

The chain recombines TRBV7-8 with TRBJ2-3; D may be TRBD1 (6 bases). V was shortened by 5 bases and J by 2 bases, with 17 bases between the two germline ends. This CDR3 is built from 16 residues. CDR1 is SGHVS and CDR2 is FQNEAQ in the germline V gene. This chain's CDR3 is CASSPRVQGSTDTQYF. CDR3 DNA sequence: TGTGCCAGCAGCCCCCGAGTACAGGGCTCCACAGATACGCAGTATTTT.

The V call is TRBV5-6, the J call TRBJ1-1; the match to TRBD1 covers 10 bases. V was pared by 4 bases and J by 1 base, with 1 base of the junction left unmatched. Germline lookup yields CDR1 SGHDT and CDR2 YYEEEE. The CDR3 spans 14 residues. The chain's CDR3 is CASSGDRGNTEAFF. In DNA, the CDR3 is TGTGCCAGCAGCGGGGACAGGGGGAACACTGAAGCTTTCTTT. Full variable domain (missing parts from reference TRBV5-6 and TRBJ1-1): DAGVTQSPTHLIKTRGQQVTLRCSPKSGHDTVSWYQQALGQGPQFIFQYYEEEERQRGNFPDRFSGHQFPNYSSELNVNALLLGDSALYLCASSGDRGNTEAFFGQGTRLTVV.

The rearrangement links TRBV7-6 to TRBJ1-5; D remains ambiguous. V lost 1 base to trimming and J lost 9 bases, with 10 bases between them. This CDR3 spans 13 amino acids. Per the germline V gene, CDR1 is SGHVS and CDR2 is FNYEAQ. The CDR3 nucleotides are TGTGCCAGCAGCTTAGATCCCAGTTGGCCCCAGCATTTT. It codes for CASSLDPSWPQHF.

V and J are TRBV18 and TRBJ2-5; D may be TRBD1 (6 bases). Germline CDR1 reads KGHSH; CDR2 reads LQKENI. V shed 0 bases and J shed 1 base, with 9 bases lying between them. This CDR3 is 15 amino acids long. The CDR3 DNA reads TGTGCCAGCTCACCACCGAGCAGGGGCCAAGAGACCCAGTACTTC. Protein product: CASSPPSRGQETQYF.